This T cell receptor (delta chain) was recovered during a study of gamma-delta chains in newborns, infants, children. Turning to the study itself: Polyclonal expansion of innate γδ T cells after birth follows microbial exposure.

Worth noting for this clone: This sample includes further DNA sequences coding for the same CDR3.

This CDR3 has 15 amino acids. Unmatched junction bases numbered 2, after V lost 0 bases and J lost 5 bases. CDR1 GEAIGNYY and CDR2 EKD come from the germline V gene. TCRdb fed the reads to CATT. The sample consists of around 3,900 delta-chain clones, around 6.5% of them appearing once. Material: blood. V and J are TRDV2 and TRDJ2; 10 bases agree with TRDD3. The sequence derives from a child who was a newborn, infant or young child, either healthy, febrile or measles-vaccinated (not recorded which). CDR3 bases: TGTGCCTGTGACACCTTACTGGGGGATACAGCACAACTCTTCTTT. This sequence encodes CACDTLLGDTAQLFF.